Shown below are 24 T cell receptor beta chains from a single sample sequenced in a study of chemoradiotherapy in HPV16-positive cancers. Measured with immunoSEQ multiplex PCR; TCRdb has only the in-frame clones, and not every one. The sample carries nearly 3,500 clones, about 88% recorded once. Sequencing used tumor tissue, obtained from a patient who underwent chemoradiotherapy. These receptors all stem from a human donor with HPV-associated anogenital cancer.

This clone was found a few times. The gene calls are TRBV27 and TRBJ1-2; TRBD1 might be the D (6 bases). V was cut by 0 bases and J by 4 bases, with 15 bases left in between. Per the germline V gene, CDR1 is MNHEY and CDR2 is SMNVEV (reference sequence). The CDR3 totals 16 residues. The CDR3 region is CASSLSVQGPFYGYTF. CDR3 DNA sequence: TGTGCCAGCAGTTTATCGGTCCAGGGGCCTTTCTATGGCTACACCTTC.

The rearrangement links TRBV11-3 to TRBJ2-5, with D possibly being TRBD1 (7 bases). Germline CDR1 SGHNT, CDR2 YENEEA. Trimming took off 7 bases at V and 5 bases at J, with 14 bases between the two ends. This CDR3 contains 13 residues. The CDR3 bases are TGTGCCAGCAACTCAGGGGGGCAGGAGACCCAGTACTTC. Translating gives CASNSGGQETQYF.

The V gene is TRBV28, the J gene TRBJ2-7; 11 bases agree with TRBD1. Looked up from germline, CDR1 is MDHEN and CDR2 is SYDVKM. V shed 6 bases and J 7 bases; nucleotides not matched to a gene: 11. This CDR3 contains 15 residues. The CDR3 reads CASSNPGTGGREQYF. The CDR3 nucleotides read TGTGCCAGCAGCAACCCCGGGACAGGGGGAAGGGAGCAGTACTTC.

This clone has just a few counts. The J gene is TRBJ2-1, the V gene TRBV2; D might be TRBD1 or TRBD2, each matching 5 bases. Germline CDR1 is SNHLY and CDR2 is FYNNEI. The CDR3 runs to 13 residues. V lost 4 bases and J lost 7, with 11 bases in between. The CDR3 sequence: CASSGGWGNEQFF. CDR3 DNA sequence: TGTGCCAGCAGTGGGGGGTGGGGGAATGAGCAGTTCTTC.

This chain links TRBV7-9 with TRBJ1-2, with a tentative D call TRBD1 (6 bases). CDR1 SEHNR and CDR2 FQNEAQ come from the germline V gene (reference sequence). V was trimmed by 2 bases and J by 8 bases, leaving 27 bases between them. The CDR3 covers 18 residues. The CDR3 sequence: CASSLFFPQSPGDIGYTF. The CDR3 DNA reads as TGTGCCAGCAGCTTATTTTTCCCCCAATCCCCAGGGGATATCGGCTACACCTTC.

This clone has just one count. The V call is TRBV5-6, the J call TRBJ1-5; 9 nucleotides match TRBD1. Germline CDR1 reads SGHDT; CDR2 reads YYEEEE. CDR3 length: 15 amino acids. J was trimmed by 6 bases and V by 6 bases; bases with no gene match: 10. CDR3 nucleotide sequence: TGTGCCAGCACTCTGGGACAGGGAGGGGGTCAGCCCCAGCATTTT. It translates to CASTLGQGGGQPQHF.

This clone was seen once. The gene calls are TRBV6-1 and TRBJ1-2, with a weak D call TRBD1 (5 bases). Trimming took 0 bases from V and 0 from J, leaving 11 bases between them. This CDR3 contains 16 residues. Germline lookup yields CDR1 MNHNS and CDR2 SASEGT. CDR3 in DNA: TGTGCCAGCAGTGAAGCTGGGGGAACGGCTAACTATGGCTACACCTTC. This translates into CASSEAGGTANYGYTF.

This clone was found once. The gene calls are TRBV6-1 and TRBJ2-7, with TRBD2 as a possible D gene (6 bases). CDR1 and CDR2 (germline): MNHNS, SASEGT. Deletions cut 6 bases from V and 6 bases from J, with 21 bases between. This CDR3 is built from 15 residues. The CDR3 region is CASSPTSWGIGEQYF. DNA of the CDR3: TGTGCCAGCAGCCCAACTAGCTGGGGTATAGGCGAGCAGTACTTC.

The CDR3 sequence is CASSLALSGSLWGASTDTQYF. Here the CDR3 DNA reads TGTGCCAGCAGCTTAGCGCTTAGCGGGAGTTTGTGGGGGGCTAGCACAGATACGCAGTATTTT. The chain has TRBV7-2 and TRBJ2-3; 9 bases fit TRBD2. The V and J ends lost 0 bases and 0 bases, in that order; junction bases with no gene match: 16. The CDR3 sequence is 21 residues long. Germline V gives CDR1 SGHTA, CDR2 FQGNSA.

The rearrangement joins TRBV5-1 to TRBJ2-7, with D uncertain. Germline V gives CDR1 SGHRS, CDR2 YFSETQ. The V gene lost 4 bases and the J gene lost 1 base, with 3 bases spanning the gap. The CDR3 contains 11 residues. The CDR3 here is CASSGSYEQYF. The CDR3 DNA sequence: TGCGCCAGCAGCGGATCCTACGAGCAGTACTTC.

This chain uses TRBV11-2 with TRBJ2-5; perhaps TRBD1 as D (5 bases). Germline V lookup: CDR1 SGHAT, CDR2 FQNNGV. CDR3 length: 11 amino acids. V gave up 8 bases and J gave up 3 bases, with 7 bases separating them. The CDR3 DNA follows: TGTGCCAGCGGGGCAGAAGAGACCCAGTACTTC. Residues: CASGAEETQYF.

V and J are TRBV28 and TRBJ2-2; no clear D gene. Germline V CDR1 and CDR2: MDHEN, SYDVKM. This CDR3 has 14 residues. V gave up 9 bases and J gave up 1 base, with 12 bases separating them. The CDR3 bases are TGTGCCAGTCAAGTATCCCTGAACACCGGGGAGCTGTTTTTT. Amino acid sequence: CASQVSLNTGELFF.

The CDR3 DNA follows: TGTGCCAGCAGTGAAGAACCGCGCCCCACAGATACGCAGTATTTT. Amino acids: CASSEEPRPTDTQYF. The rearrangement links TRBV6-1 to TRBJ2-3; no definite D call. Germline lookup yields CDR1 MNHNS and CDR2 SASEGT. This CDR3 is 15 amino acids long. The V and J ends lost 1 base and 2 bases respectively, with 10 bases between them.

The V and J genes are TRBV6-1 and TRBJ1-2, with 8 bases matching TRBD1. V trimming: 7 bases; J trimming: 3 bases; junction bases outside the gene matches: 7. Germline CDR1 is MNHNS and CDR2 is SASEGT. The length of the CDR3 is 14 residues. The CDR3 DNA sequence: TGTGCCAGCAAGAGGGGGACAGGAGACTATGGCTACACCTTC. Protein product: CASKRGTGDYGYTF.

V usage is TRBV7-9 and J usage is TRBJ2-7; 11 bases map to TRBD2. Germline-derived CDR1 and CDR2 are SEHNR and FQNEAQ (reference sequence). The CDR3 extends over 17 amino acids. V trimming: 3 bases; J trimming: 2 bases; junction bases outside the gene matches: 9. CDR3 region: CASSFHTSGSVPYEQYF. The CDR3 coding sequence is TGTGCCAGCAGCTTCCATACTAGCGGGAGTGTCCCCTACGAGCAGTACTTC.

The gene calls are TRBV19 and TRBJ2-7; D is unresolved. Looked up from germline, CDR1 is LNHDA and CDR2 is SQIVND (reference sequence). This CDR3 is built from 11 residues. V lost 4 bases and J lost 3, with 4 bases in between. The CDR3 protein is CASSNLYEQYF. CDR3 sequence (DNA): TGTGCCAGTAGTAATCTCTACGAGCAGTACTTC.

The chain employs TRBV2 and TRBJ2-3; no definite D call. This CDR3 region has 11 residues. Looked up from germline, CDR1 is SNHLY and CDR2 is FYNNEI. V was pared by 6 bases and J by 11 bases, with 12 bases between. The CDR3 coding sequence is TGTGCCAGCAGACAAGCCTCCTGGCAGTATTTT. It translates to CASRQASWQYF.

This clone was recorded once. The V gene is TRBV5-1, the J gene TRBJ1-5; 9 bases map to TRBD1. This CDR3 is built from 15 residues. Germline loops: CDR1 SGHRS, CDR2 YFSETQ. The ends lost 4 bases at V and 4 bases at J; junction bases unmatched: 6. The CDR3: CASSLTGTGNQPQHF. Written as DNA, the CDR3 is TGCGCCAGCAGCCTGACCGGGACAGGGAATCAGCCCCAGCATTTT.

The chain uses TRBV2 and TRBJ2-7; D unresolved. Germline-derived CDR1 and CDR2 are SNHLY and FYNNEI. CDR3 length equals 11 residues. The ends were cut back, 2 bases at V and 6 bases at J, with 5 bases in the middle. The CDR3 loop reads CASSEYGEQYF. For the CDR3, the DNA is TGTGCCAGCAGTGAATACGGCGAGCAGTACTTC.

CDR3 DNA sequence: TGTGCCAGCTCACCCGGGGACGGGGAGCTGTTTTTT. Translation: CASSPGDGELFF. The genes are TRBV18 and TRBJ2-2; possibly TRBD2 for D (5 bases). V gave up 3 bases and J gave up 7 bases, with 6 bases separating them. The CDR3 has 12 residues. Germline V CDR1 and CDR2: KGHSH, LQKENI. Complete variable domain (other parts from reference TRBV18 and TRBJ2-2): NAGVMQNPRHLVRRRGQEARLRCSPMKGHSHVYWYRQLPEEGLKFMVYLQKENIIDESGMPKERFSAEFPKEGPSILRIQQVVRGDSAAYFCASSPGDGELFFGEGSRLTVL.

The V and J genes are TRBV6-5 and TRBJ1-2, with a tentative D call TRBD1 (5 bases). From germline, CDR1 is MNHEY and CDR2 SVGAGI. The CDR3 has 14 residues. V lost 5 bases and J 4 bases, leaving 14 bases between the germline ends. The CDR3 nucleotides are TGTGCCAGCAGTGGGCAGGGAGGGTCCTATGGCTACACCTTC. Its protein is CASSGQGGSYGYTF.

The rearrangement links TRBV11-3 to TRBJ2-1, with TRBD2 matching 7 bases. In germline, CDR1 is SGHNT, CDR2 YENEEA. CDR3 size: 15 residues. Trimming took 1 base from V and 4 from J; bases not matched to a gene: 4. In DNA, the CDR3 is TGTGCCAGCAGCTTAGGAGGTAGCGGGTACAATGAGCAGTTCTTC. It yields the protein CASSLGGSGYNEQFF.

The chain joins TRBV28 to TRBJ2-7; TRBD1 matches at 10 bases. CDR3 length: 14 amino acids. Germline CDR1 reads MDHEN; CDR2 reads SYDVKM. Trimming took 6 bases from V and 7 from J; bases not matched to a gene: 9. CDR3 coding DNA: TGTGCCAGCAGCGGAGACAGGGGGCTTTGGGAGCAGTACTTC. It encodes CASSGDRGLWEQYF. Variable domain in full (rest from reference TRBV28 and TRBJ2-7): DVKVTQSSRYLVKRTGEKVFLECVQDMDHENMFWYRQDPGLGLRLIYFSYDVKMKEKGDIPEGYSVSREKKERFSLILESASTNQTSMYLCASSGDRGLWEQYFGPGTRLTVT.

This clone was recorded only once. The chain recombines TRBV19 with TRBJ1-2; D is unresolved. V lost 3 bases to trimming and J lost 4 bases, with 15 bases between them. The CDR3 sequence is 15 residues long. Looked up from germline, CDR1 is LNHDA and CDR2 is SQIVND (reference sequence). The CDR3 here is CASSISAGSGYGYTF. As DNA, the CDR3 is TGTGCCAGTAGTATTTCAGCGGGGTCCGGCTATGGCTACACCTTC.